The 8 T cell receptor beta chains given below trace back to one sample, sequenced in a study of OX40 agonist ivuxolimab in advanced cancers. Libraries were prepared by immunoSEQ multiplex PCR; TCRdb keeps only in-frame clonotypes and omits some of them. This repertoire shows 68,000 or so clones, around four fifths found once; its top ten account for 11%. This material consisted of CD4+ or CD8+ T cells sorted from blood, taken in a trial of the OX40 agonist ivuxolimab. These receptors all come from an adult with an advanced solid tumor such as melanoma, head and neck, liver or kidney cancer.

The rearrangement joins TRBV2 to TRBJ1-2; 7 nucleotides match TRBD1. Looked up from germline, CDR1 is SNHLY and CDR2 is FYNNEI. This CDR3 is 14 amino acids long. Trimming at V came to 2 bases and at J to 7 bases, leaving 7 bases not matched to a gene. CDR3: CASSEIRQGSGYTF. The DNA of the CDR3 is TGTGCCAGCAGTGAAATAAGACAGGGTAGTGGCTACACCTTC.

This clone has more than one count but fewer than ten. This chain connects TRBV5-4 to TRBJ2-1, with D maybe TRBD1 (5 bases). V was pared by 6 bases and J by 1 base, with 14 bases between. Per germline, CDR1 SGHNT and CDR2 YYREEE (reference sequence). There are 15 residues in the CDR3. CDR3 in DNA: TGTGCCAGCATCCAGGGCGGCTCTTCCTACAATGAGCAGTTCTTC. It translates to CASIQGGSSYNEQFF.

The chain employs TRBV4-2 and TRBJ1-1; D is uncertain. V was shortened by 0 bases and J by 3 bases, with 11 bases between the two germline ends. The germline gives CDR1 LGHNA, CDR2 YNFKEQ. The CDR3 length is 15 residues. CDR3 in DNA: TGTGCCAGCAGCCAAGATCTAGGCGGGGACACTGAAGCTTTCTTT. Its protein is CASSQDLGGDTEAFF.

The CDR3 is CASGLGTSGRGADTQYF. The CDR3 DNA sequence: TGTGCTAGTGGTCTCGGGACTAGCGGGAGGGGGGCAGATACGCAGTATTTT. The chain couples TRBV12-5 to TRBJ2-3; 16 bases are shared with TRBD2. There are 17 residues in the CDR3. The V gene's germline CDR1 is LGHNT and CDR2 FRNRAP. With V trimmed by 5 bases and J by 4 bases, 6 bases remained unmatched.

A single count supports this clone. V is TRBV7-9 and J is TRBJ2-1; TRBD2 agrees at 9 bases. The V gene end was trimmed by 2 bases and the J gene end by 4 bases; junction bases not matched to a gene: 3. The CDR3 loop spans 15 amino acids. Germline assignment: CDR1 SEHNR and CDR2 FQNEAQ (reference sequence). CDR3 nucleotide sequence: TGTGCCAGCAGCTTACAGCGGGGGGCGTACAATGAGCAGTTCTTC. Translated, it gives CASSLQRGAYNEQFF.

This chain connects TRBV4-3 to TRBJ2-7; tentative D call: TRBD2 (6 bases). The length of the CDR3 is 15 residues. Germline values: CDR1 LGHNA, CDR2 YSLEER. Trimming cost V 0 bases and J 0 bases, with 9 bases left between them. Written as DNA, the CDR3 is TGCGCCAGCAGCCAAGAAATAGCGGTCTCCTACGAGCAGTACTTC. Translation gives CASSQEIAVSYEQYF.

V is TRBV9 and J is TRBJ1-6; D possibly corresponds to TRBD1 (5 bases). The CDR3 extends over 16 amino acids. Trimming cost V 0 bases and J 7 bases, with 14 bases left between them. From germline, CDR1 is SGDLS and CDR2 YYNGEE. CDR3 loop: CASSVGGRPSNSPLHF. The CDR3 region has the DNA TGTGCCAGCAGCGTAGGGGGCCGGCCGTCCAATTCACCCCTCCACTTT. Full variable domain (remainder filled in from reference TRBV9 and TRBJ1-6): DSGVTQTPKHLITATGQRVTLRCSPRSGDLSVYWYQQSLDQGLQFLIQYYNGEERAKGNILERFSAQQFPDLHSELNLSSLELGDSALYFCASSVGGRPSNSPLHFGNGTRLTVT.

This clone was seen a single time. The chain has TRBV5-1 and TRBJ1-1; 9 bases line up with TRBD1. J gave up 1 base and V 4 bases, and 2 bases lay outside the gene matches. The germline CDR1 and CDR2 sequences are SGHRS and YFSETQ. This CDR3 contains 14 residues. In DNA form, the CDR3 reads TGCGCCAGCAGCGGGGACAGGGCGAACACTGAAGCTTTCTTT. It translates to CASSGDRANTEAFF.